Presented here are 10 T cell receptor beta chains from one specimen sequenced in a study of blood T cell repertoires in COVID-19. The protocol was immunoSEQ multiplex PCR, while the TCRdb copy is restricted to in-frame clones and leaves out a portion. The data show 20,000 or so clones, with 80% to 90% seen just once and roughly 3.5% held by the top ten. What was sequenced was peripheral blood. The source of these receptors is a man aged 50-59 years with active COVID-19.

The chain employs TRBV4-1 and TRBJ1-5; the D gene is possibly TRBD1 (5 bases). The V gene lost 1 base and the J gene lost 7 bases, with 14 bases spanning the gap. Germline assignment: CDR1 MGHRA and CDR2 YSYEKL. The CDR3 consists of 15 residues. CDR3 residues: CASSQGGVLGQPQHF. CDR3 sequence (DNA): TGCGCCAGCAGCCAAGGGGGGGTGTTGGGGCAGCCCCAGCATTTT.

The chain links TRBV2 to TRBJ2-2, with TRBD2 matching over 7 bases. The CDR3 totals 14 residues. The germline V gene encodes CDR1 SNHLY and CDR2 FYNNEI. V was clipped by 6 bases and J by 7 bases; unmatched bases: 8. DNA for the CDR3: TGTGCCAGCAGCGAACGGGGGGAGGGCGGGGAGCTGTTTTTT. As protein: CASSERGEGGELFF.

This chain links TRBV7-6 with TRBJ2-1; 8 nucleotides match TRBD1. The CDR3 has 14 amino acids. The germline gives CDR1 SGHVS, CDR2 FNYEAQ. V lost 6 bases, J lost 8 bases, and 9 bases stayed unmatched. The chain's CDR3 is CASSEGAGGYEQFF. The CDR3 region has the DNA TGTGCCAGCAGTGAGGGGGCAGGGGGCTATGAGCAGTTCTTC.

The CDR3 region has the DNA TGTGCCAGCAGGAGACGGGGAGATGGCTACACCTTC. Encoded protein: CASRRRGDGYTF. This sequence joins TRBV2 and TRBJ1-2; D gene uncertain. CDR3 length: 12 amino acids. CDR1 SNHLY and CDR2 FYNNEI come from the germline V gene. Trimming removed 6 bases at V and 6 bases at J, with 11 bases between.

Only one count was recorded for this clone. The V and J genes are TRBV5-6 and TRBJ1-1; TRBD1 agrees at 10 bases. Unmatched junction bases numbered 8, after V lost 5 bases and J lost 4 bases. CDR1 SGHDT and CDR2 YYEEEE come from the germline V gene. The CDR3 runs 15 residues. CDR3 sequence (DNA): TGTGCCAGCAGTGTGACAGGGGGCTGGGTCACTGAAGCTTTCTTT. It specifies CASSVTGGWVTEAFF.

This clone was counted only a few times. This rearrangement joins TRBV16 to TRBJ1-3, with 7 bases lining up with TRBD1. The junction had 7 bases not matched to a gene; V was cut back by 4 bases and J by 4 bases. The CDR3 runs to 15 residues. In germline, CDR1 is KGHSY, CDR2 FQNENV. The CDR3 bases are TGTGCCAGCAGCCTCTCAAACAGGGGAGGAAACACCATATATTTT. This encodes CASSLSNRGGNTIYF.

The CDR3 protein is CASSSPDYKNIQYF. CDR3 bases: TGTGCCAGCAGTTCCCCGGACTACAAAAACATTCAGTACTTC. V gene TRBV6-6 combines with J gene TRBJ2-4; D may be TRBD2 (6 bases). This CDR3 contains 14 residues. V lost 4 bases and J 3 bases, leaving 10 bases between the germline ends. The germline V gene has CDR1 MNHNY and CDR2 SVGAGI (reference sequence).

The chain links TRBV15 to TRBJ2-7; the D gene is possibly TRBD2 (5 bases). V was pared by 5 bases and J by 3 bases, with 14 bases between. The CDR3 has 14 residues. The germline V gene has CDR1 LNHNV and CDR2 YYDKDF (reference sequence). CDR3 loop: CATSYEDGGYEQYF. The DNA for the CDR3 is TGTGCCACCAGCTATGAGGACGGAGGCTACGAGCAGTACTTC.

This chain links TRBV4-3 with TRBJ1-4; 8 bases align to TRBD1. This CDR3 spans 15 amino acids. Trimming cost V 0 bases and J 8 bases; bases outside gene matches: 5. Looked up from germline, CDR1 is LGHNA and CDR2 is YSLEER. CDR3 coding DNA: TGCGCCAGCAGCCAAGACACCGGGACAGGCGAAAAACTGTTTTTT. Protein sequence: CASSQDTGTGEKLFF.

This clone showed up just once. J is TRBJ2-2 and V is TRBV9; 7 bases are shared with TRBD1. V lost 2 bases, J lost 0 bases, and 4 bases stayed unmatched. The CDR3 spans 16 residues. The germline CDR1 and CDR2 sequences are SGDLS and YYNGEE. This CDR3 is CASSVRDRSNTGELFF. The DNA for the CDR3 is TGTGCCAGCAGCGTCCGGGACAGATCGAACACCGGGGAGCTGTTTTTT.